These 14 T cell receptor beta chains were sequenced from one sample in a study of T cell repertoires in cytomegalovirus infection. Their recognized antigens are unknown. TCRdb reprocessed the reads with MiXCR, giving one entry per CDR3 protein. The sample consists of approximately 990,000 distinct CDR3 sequences, 25% to 40% of them appearing once. The specimen was cultured CD8+ T cells from PBMCs, collected from culture after CMV antigen stimulation. The origin of the receptors is a human donor in good health (CMV status not recorded). Some clones in this sample may be carry-over from other donors' samples.

This clonotype was detected only a few times. V gene TRBV6-4 combines with J gene TRBJ2-1; tentative D call: TRBD1 (6 bases). Germline V CDR1 and CDR2: MRHNA, SNTAGT. The V and J ends lost 6 bases and 0 bases respectively, with 15 bases between them. The CDR3 has 16 residues. The CDR3: CASSVDSGASYNEQFF. DNA of the CDR3: TGTGCCAGCAGCGTTGACTCAGGGGCCTCCTACAATGAGCAGTTCTTC.

The J gene is TRBJ2-2, the V gene TRBV19; D might be TRBD1 (5 bases). The germline gives CDR1 LNHDA, CDR2 SQIVND (reference sequence). V gave up 7 bases and J gave up 4 bases, with 22 bases separating them. The CDR3 consists of 17 residues. The CDR3: CASTEQVAVLGTGELFF. CDR3 DNA sequence: TGTGCCAGTACCGAACAGGTAGCAGTTCTTGGCACCGGGGAGCTGTTTTTT.

About this clonotype itself: This sequence may be a read error, since a much larger clone differs from it by one base. The V gene is TRBV7-2, the J gene TRBJ2-7; D tentatively reads TRBD1 or TRBD2 (7 bases each). The CDR3 length is 14 residues. Germline V gene sequence: CDR1 SGHTA, CDR2 FQGNSA. CDR3 in amino acids: CAISLGGGQNEQYV. The CDR3, as DNA: TGTGCCATCAGCTTAGGGGGGGGACAGAACGAGCAGTACGTC.

The rearrangement uses TRBV11-2 and TRBJ1-4; D might be TRBD1 (5 bases). The CDR3 covers 14 residues. V was trimmed by 5 bases and J by 7 bases, leaving 14 bases between them. Germline-derived CDR1 and CDR2 are SGHAT and FQNNGV. CDR3 amino acids: CASSQQDSGEKLFF. DNA for the CDR3: TGTGCCAGCAGCCAACAGGATTCGGGTGAAAAACTGTTTTTT.

The J gene is TRBJ2-1, the V gene TRBV15; D is unresolved. This CDR3 is 15 amino acids long. Trimming took 0 bases from V and 9 from J, leaving 15 bases between them. The germline V gene encodes CDR1 LNHNV and CDR2 YYDKDF (reference sequence). The CDR3 region has the DNA TGTGCCACCAGCAGAGAAGGCGAGACGGGTGGTGAGCAGTTCTTC. It codes for CATSREGETGGEQFF.

V gene TRBV9 combines with J gene TRBJ1-2; D gene uncertain. CDR1 is SGDLS and CDR2 is YYNGEE in the germline V gene. The V end lost 7 bases, the J end lost 2 bases, and 9 bases lay between the germline ends. This CDR3 has 12 amino acids. The CDR3 reads CASSTLNYGYTF. The CDR3 bases are TGTGCCAGCTCGACGCTCAACTATGGCTACACCTTC. Using reference TRBV9 and TRBJ1-2 for the parts outside the CDR3, the full variable domain is DSGVTQTPKHLITATGQRVTLRCSPRSGDLSVYWYQQSLDQGLQFLIQYYNGEERAKGNILERFSAQQFPDLHSELNLSSLELGDSALYFCASSTLNYGYTFGSGTRLTVV.

The chain combines TRBV10-3 with TRBJ2-3; tentative D call: TRBD2 (6 bases). The V and J ends lost 6 bases and 0 bases respectively, with 16 bases between them. The V gene's germline CDR1 is ENHRY and CDR2 SYGVKD. This CDR3 contains 16 residues. The CDR3 DNA reads as TGTGCCATCAGACGCCGGGACTCACAGAGCACAGATACGCAGTATTTT. Amino acid sequence: CAIRRRDSQSTDTQYF.

This clonotype was observed a single time. The chain has TRBV27 and TRBJ1-2, with D unclear. The CDR3 is 14 residues long. With 3 bases removed from V and 8 bases from J, the gap between germline ends came to 16 bases. Germline V gene data show CDR1 as MNHEY and CDR2 as SMNVEV (reference sequence). Here the CDR3 DNA reads TGTGCCAGCAGTTTCGACCCCCGGCGGTACGGCTACACCTTC. It encodes CASSFDPRRYGYTF.

This clonotype has more than one count but fewer than ten. The chain has TRBV7-9 and TRBJ1-2, with TRBD1 matching over 7 bases. CDR3 size: 13 residues. With 5 bases clipped from V and 6 bases from J, the junction kept 6 bases outside the gene matches. CDR1 SEHNR and CDR2 FQNEAQ come from the germline V gene (reference sequence). The CDR3 DNA sequence: TGTGCCAGCAGCCCTCATCAGGGGGATGGCTACACCTTC. Amino acids: CASSPHQGDGYTF.

This clonotype came up a few times. For the CDR3, the DNA is TGTGCCAGCAGTGAAGAAATTGGGCCCTACGAGCAGTACGTC. Translated: CASSEEIGPYEQYV. This chain connects TRBV6-1 to TRBJ2-7; D is uncertain. Germline assignment: CDR1 MNHNS and CDR2 SASEGT. Trimming left V 1 base short and J 2 bases short, with 9 bases between. The CDR3 covers 14 residues.

V usage is TRBV18 and J usage is TRBJ2-3, with D perhaps TRBD2 (6 bases). The CDR3 contains 16 residues. Germline CDR1 and CDR2: KGHSH and LQKENI. V was shortened by 0 bases and J by 0 bases, with 10 bases between the two germline ends. CDR3 coding DNA: TGTGCCAGCTCACCACCGTTAGCGGCTAGCACAGATACGCAGTATTTT. Its protein product is CASSPPLAASTDTQYF.

This clonotype has just a few counts. The rearrangement joins TRBV11-2 to TRBJ1-1; 7 nucleotides agree with TRBD1. The CDR3 consists of 13 residues. Unmatched junction bases numbered 12, after V lost 6 bases and J lost 11 bases. Looked up from germline, CDR1 is SGHAT and CDR2 is FQNNGV. This CDR3 is CASSVAPGQMAFF. DNA of the CDR3: TGTGCCAGCAGTGTAGCCCCGGGACAGATGGCTTTCTTT.

In its sample, this clonotype was seen once. Its ends do not fully match the called genes, so a read error is possible. The chain joins TRBV12-3 or TRBV12-4 to TRBJ1-1; possibly TRBD1 for D (6 bases). CDR3 length equals 13 residues. CDR3 in amino acids: CVSSSVPDSEAFF. DNA of the CDR3: TGTGTCAGCAGTTCCGTCCCGGACAGTGAAGCTTTCTTT.

This clonotype has more than one count but fewer than ten. V gene TRBV7-3 combines with J gene TRBJ2-2, with TRBD2 matching over 13 bases. V was clipped by 1 base and J by 6 bases; unmatched bases: 8. The CDR3 extends over 18 amino acids. Germline V gene lookup returns CDR1 SGHTA and CDR2 FQGTGA. The CDR3 region is CASSLNVYGLAGAGELFF. The CDR3, as DNA: TGTGCCAGCAGCTTAAATGTTTACGGACTAGCGGGGGCCGGGGAGCTGTTTTTT.